The 24 T cell receptor beta chains below were found in one sample sequenced in a study of shared clonotypes between healthy human individuals. Here immunoSEQ multiplex PCR was the method, and the copy in TCRdb shows in-frame clones only, minus some. The sample lists approximately 940,000 clones; approximately 76% were seen once. Sequencing was done on a sample of memory CD4+ T cells sorted from blood. The subset here: CD45RA-negative fraction. Receptors were obtained from a man aged 18 to 35 in good health.

This clone was recorded once. The CDR3 region is CASSQEGGQPQHF. CDR3 in DNA: TGTGCCAGCAGCCAGGAAGGAGGACAGCCCCAGCATTTT. This chain uses TRBV6-1 with TRBJ1-5; D ambiguous. Trimming took 6 bases from V and 7 from J, leaving 13 bases between them. The germline V gene encodes CDR1 MNHNS and CDR2 SASEGT. The CDR3 contains 13 residues.

This rearrangement joins TRBV4-3 to TRBJ2-7; TRBD2 matches at 11 bases. V lost 10 bases and J lost 3; bases outside the gene matches: 14. The CDR3 consists of 16 residues. Germline lookup yields CDR1 LGHNA and CDR2 YSLEER. The CDR3 sequence is CATPISQTSGSYEQYF. CDR3 DNA sequence: TGCGCCACACCGATAAGTCAAACTAGCGGGAGCTACGAGCAGTACTTC.

The chain recombines TRBV19 with TRBJ1-5; D gene unclear. Germline lookup yields CDR1 LNHDA and CDR2 SQIVND (reference sequence). This CDR3 region has 14 residues. V was shortened by 4 bases and J by 0 bases, with 7 bases between the two germline ends. The CDR3 spells CASSRGDSNQPQHF. The CDR3 nucleotides read TGTGCCAGTAGTAGAGGTGATAGCAATCAGCCCCAGCATTTT.

The V gene is TRBV14, the J gene TRBJ2-7; the match to TRBD2 covers 10 bases. Per the germline V gene, CDR1 is SGHDN and CDR2 is FVKESK. The CDR3 is 14 residues long. V lost 2 bases, J lost 2 bases, and 0 bases stayed unmatched. The CDR3: CASSQSGRAYEQYF. The CDR3 region has the DNA TGTGCCAGCAGCCAAAGCGGGAGGGCCTACGAGCAGTACTTC.

The chain combines TRBV30 with TRBJ2-3; TRBD1 agrees at 8 bases. The germline V gene has CDR1 GTSNPN and CDR2 SVGIG (reference sequence). The CDR3 has 16 amino acids. With 0 bases clipped from V and 4 bases from J, the junction kept 9 bases outside the gene matches. DNA of the CDR3: TGTGCCTGGAGTGTTAGGAGGACAGGGTTTCCAGATACGCAGTATTTT. This codes for CAWSVRRTGFPDTQYF.

The V call is TRBV21-1, the J call TRBJ2-7; TRBD2 reflects the table's D call only, with no check against the DNA. TRBV21-1 is described as a pseudogene. This CDR3 has 15 residues. DNA of the CDR3: TGTGCCAGCAGCAAACTTCCGGGGGGGACCTACGAGCAGTACTTC. Translating it yields CASSKLPGGTYEQYF.

This clone was counted a few times. Other DNA sequences in this sample translate to the same CDR3. The chain employs TRBV11-3 and TRBJ1-6, with D possibly matching TRBD1 (6 bases). The CDR3 has 14 amino acids. V was clipped by 1 base and J by 10 bases, with 11 bases between them. Germline V lookup: CDR1 SGHNT, CDR2 YENEEA. The CDR3 nucleotides are TGTGCCAGCAGCTTAGGTGCAGGGGACTCACCCCTCCACTTT. It is translated as CASSLGAGDSPLHF.

J is TRBJ2-3 and V is TRBV7-9; unclear D gene. The germline CDR1 and CDR2 sequences are SEHNR and FQNEAQ (reference sequence). Trimming removed 1 base at V and 0 bases at J, with 8 bases between. This CDR3 has 15 residues. The CDR3 nucleotides are TGTGCCAGCAGCTTAGATCTCGGTAGCACAGATACGCAGTATTTT. This encodes CASSLDLGSTDTQYF.

The J gene is TRBJ1-1, the V gene TRBV6-1, with D possibly TRBD1 on 6 matching bases. Trimming stripped 7 bases from V and 3 bases from J, with 18 bases between. Looked up from germline, CDR1 is MNHNS and CDR2 is SASEGT. This CDR3 region has 15 residues. Here the CDR3 reads CASKTGQTQDTEAFF. The CDR3 DNA reads as TGTGCCAGCAAGACAGGACAAACCCAGGACACTGAAGCTTTCTTT.

J is TRBJ2-7 and V is TRBV5-6; 9 nucleotides match TRBD1. Losses at the gene ends were 5 bases for V and 3 bases for J; bases not matched to a gene: 6. This CDR3 has 14 amino acids. The V gene's germline CDR1 is SGHDT and CDR2 YYEEEE. This CDR3 is CASSAGTGYYEQYF. The DNA of the CDR3 is TGTGCCAGCAGTGCCGGGACAGGGTACTACGAGCAGTACTTC.

The chain uses TRBV6-5 and TRBJ2-3; tentatively, D is TRBD1 or TRBD2 (5 bases each). The CDR3 has 13 residues. Germline CDR1 and CDR2: MNHEY and SVGAGI. Trimming stripped 6 bases from V and 2 bases from J, with 9 bases between. In nucleotides, the CDR3 is TGTGCCAGCAGGGGACCTACCACAGATACGCAGTATTTT. This gives the protein CASRGPTTDTQYF.

V gene TRBV7-8 combines with J gene TRBJ2-7; TRBD2 aligns across 10 bases. There are 16 residues in the CDR3. The germline V gene encodes CDR1 SGHVS and CDR2 FQNEAQ. Trimming took 1 base from V and 1 from J; bases not matched to a gene: 4. CDR3: CASSLGVSGRSYEQYF. Written as DNA, the CDR3 is TGTGCCAGCAGCTTAGGGGTTAGCGGGAGGTCCTACGAGCAGTACTTC.

The gene calls are TRBV15 and TRBJ2-7; 7 bases match TRBD1. Germline CDR1 is LNHNV and CDR2 is YYDKDF (reference sequence). CDR3 length: 11 amino acids. Trimming removed 8 bases from V and 5 bases from J; junction bases left unmatched: 3. The CDR3 protein is CATSDRDEQYF. CDR3 in DNA: TGTGCCACCTCAGACAGGGACGAGCAGTACTTC. The variable domain in full, completed from reference TRBV15 and TRBJ2-7, reads DAMVIQNPRYQVTQFGKPVTLSCSQTLNHNVMYWYQQKSSQAPKLLFHYYDKDFNNEADTPDNFQSRRPNTSFCFLDIRSPGLGDTAMYLCATSDRDEQYFGPGTRLTVT.

The V gene is TRBV6-6, the J gene TRBJ2-7; no clear D. CDR3 length: 12 residues. The germline V gene has CDR1 MNHNY and CDR2 SVGAGI (reference sequence). Deletions cut 2 bases from V and 12 bases from J, with 14 bases between. CDR3 nucleotides: TGTGCCAGCAGTTACCTAAATAACGAGTGGTACTTC. This translates into CASSYLNNEWYF.

This clone was detected once. This chain joins TRBV19 and TRBJ1-3; D is possibly TRBD1 (5 bases). Germline loops: CDR1 LNHDA, CDR2 SQIVND (reference sequence). CDR3 length: 13 residues. V was clipped by 8 bases and J by 2 bases, with 10 bases between them. The chain's CDR3 is CASSRGPGNTIYF. In nucleotides, the CDR3 is TGTGCCAGTTCGCGGGGCCCTGGAAACACCATATATTTT.

This clone was counted a few times. The chain couples TRBV12-5 to TRBJ2-7; D is unclear. Trimming pared 3 bases from V and 2 bases from J, leaving 11 bases between. The germline V gene has CDR1 LGHNT and CDR2 FRNRAP. The CDR3 loop spans 14 amino acids. The CDR3: CASGFTGTAYEQYF. Written as DNA, the CDR3 is TGTGCTAGTGGTTTTACCGGCACCGCCTACGAGCAGTACTTC.

The genes are TRBV15 and TRBJ2-6, with D uncertain. CDR1 and CDR2 from the germline V gene are LNHNV and YYDKDF (reference sequence). The V end was cut by 0 bases, the J end by 2 bases, with 17 bases between. The CDR3 has 19 amino acids. CDR3 residues: CATSRDRGSSHPGANVLTF. CDR3 DNA: TGTGCCACCAGCAGAGATAGAGGCAGCTCCCACCCTGGGGCCAACGTCCTGACTTTC.

The rearrangement joins TRBV4-3 to TRBJ1-1, with TRBD1 identical over 9 bases. Germline CDR1 reads LGHNA; CDR2 reads YSLEER. V was clipped by 3 bases and J by 3 bases; unmatched bases: 5. The CDR3 is made up of 15 amino acids. The CDR3 protein is CASSHADRGDTEAFF. The DNA of the CDR3 is TGCGCCAGCAGCCACGCGGACAGGGGTGACACTGAAGCTTTCTTT.

A remark on this clone: The same CDR3 arises from other DNA sequences in this sample as well. The chain employs TRBV5-4 and TRBJ1-6; D gene unclear. With 4 bases removed from V and 8 bases from J, the gap between germline ends came to 7 bases. The germline CDR1 and CDR2 sequences are SGHNT and YYREEE (reference sequence). The CDR3 sequence is 12 residues long. CDR3 residues: CASSGPDSPLHF. The CDR3 DNA is TGTGCCAGCAGCGGCCCCGATTCACCCCTCCACTTT.

This clone was picked up many times. The V and J genes are TRBV4-2 and TRBJ1-1; D is undetermined. Trimming took off 1 base at V and 2 bases at J, with 11 bases between the two ends. CDR1 and CDR2 from the germline V gene are LGHNA and YNFKEQ. The CDR3 is 15 residues long. The CDR3 reads CASSQAETYNTEAFF. DNA for the CDR3: TGTGCCAGCAGCCAAGCGGAGACCTATAACACTGAAGCTTTCTTT.

The chain couples TRBV6-1 to TRBJ1-2, with no clear D. Germline V CDR1 and CDR2: MNHNS, SASEGT. This CDR3 has 13 residues. Trimming removed 8 bases at V and 3 bases at J, with 13 bases between. CDR3: CASWASLHYGYTF. The CDR3 bases are TGTGCCAGCTGGGCCTCACTCCACTATGGCTACACCTTC.

V gene TRBV10-3 combines with J gene TRBJ2-7; TRBD2 matches at 10 bases. V trimming: 10 bases; J trimming: 1 base; junction bases outside the gene matches: 7. CDR3 length: 14 residues. Germline V gives CDR1 ENHRY, CDR2 SYGVKD. This CDR3 reads CATTSGGESYEQYF. DNA of the CDR3: TGTGCCACCACCAGCGGGGGGGAATCCTACGAGCAGTACTTC.

This clone was observed a few times. The chain employs TRBV25-1 and TRBJ1-6; no clear D gene. Trimming took 4 bases from V and 10 from J, leaving 8 bases between them. The CDR3 length is 12 residues. In germline, CDR1 is MGHDK, CDR2 SYGVNS. The CDR3 is CASSALDSPLHF. The CDR3 DNA follows: TGTGCCAGCAGTGCTTTGGACTCACCCCTCCACTTT.

Comment on this clone: This likely reflects a read error, since a far larger clone is one base away. The chain recombines TRBV7-8 with TRBJ1-5, with 10 bases matching TRBD1. CDR3 size: 14 residues. Germline lookup yields CDR1 SGHVS and CDR2 FQNEAQ. V was clipped by 5 bases and J by 6 bases; unmatched bases: 4. The CDR3 spells CASSPGTGVQPQHF. CDR3 DNA sequence: TGTGCCAGCAGCCCCGGGACAGGGGTTCAGCCCCAGCATTTT.